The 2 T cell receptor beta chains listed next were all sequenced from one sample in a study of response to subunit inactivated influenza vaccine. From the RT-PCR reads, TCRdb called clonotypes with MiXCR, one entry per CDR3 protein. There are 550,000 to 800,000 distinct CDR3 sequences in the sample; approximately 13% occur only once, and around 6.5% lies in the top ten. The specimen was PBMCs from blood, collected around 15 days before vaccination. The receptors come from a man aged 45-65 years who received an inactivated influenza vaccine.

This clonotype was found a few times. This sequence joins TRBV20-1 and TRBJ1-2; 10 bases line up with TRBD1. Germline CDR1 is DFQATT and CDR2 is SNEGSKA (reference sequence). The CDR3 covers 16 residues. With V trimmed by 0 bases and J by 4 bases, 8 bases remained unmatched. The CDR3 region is CSAREPNRQGAYGYTF. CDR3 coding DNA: TGCAGTGCTAGAGAGCCGAATCGACAGGGGGCCTATGGCTACACCTTC.

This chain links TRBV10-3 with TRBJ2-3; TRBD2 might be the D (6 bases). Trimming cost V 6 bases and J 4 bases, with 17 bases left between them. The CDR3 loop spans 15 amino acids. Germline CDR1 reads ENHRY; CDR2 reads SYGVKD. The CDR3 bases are TGTGCCATCAGGCCCGGCGGGGCCGGCGCAGATACGCAGTATTTT. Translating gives CAIRPGGAGADTQYF.